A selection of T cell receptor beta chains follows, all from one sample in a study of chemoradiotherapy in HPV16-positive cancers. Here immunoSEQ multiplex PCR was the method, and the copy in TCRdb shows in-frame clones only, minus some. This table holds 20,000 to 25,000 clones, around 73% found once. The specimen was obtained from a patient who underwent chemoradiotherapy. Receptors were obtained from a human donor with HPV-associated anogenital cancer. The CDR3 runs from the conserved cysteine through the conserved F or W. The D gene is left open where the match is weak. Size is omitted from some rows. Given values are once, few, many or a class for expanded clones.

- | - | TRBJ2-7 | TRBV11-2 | TGTGCCAGCAGCTACCTTTACATAACGCAGTACTTC | CASSYLYITQYF
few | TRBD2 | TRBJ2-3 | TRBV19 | TGTGCCAGTAGTCCTAGGGGACTAGCGGGGCGAGATACGCAGTATTTT | CASSPRGLAGRDTQYF
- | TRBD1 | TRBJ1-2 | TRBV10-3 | TGTGCCATCAGCCTACAACAGGGGTCTTACGGCTACACCTTC | CAISLQQGSYGYTF
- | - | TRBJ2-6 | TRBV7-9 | TGTGCCAGCAGCTTAGCGGGACTGGACAGCTCTGGGGCCAACGTCCTGACTTTC | CASSLAGLDSSGANVLTF
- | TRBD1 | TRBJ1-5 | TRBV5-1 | TGCGCCAGCAGCTTGGGGACAGGGGGAATGAACAATCAGCCCCAGCATTTT | CASSLGTGGMNNQPQHF
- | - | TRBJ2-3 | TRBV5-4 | TGTGCCAGCAGCTTGGGTCTGGGGGCGAGCACAGATACGCAGTATTTT | CASSLGLGASTDTQYF
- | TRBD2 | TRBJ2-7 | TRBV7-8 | TGTGCCAGCAGTCCTAGCGGGAGGGGGAGCTCCTACGAGCAGTACTTC | CASSPSGRGSSYEQYF
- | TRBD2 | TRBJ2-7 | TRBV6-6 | TGTGCCAGCAGCTCCGGGAGGGGGTACGAGCAGTACTTC | CASSSGRGYEQYF
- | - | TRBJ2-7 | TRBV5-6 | TGTGCCAGCAGCTTTCAACGAATCGAGCAGTACTTC | CASSFQRIEQYF
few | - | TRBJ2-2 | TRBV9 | TGTGCCAGCAGCGTCGGGACTCGGGAGCACGGGGAGCTGTTTTTT | CASSVGTREHGELFF
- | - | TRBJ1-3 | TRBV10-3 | TGTGCCATCAGTGAGTCGGAAGGGAATACCATATATTTT | CAISESEGNTIYF
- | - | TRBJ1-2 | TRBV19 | TGTGCCAGTAGTATTGAGTTTCGCTATGGCTACACCTTC | CASSIEFRYGYTF
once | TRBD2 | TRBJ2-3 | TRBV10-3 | TGTGCCATCAGTGGTAGCGGGGGCACAGATACGCAGTATTTT | CAISGSGGTDTQYF